Listed below are T cell receptor beta chains from one sample, sequenced in a study of T cells after somatic rescue of genetic block. The table came from immunoSEQ multiplex PCR; TCRdb's copy has only in-frame clones and leaves some out. This sample has 13,000 to 15,000 clones; 72% occur once, and the top ten carry 14%. What was sequenced was peripheral blood mononuclear cells (PBMCs). These receptors originate from a boy younger than 18. Both conserved end residues are part of each CDR3. Fields, in order: clone size, D gene, J gene, V gene, CDR3 DNA, CDR3 protein. D genes are given only for firm matches. Only some rows state a clone size, as once, few, many or a class for expanded clones.

size: NA
D: NA
J: TRBJ1-2
V: TRBV5-6
DNA: TGTGCCAGCAGCTCCTCTCAGTGGGCTCCCAGCTATGGCTACACCTTC
CDR3: CASSSSQWAPSYGYTF

size: NA
D: NA
J: TRBJ1-2
V: TRBV7-2
DNA: TGTGCCAGCAGCCTTCGAGGACTCGGGGGCTACACCTTC
CDR3: CASSLRGLGGYTF

size: NA
D: NA
J: TRBJ2-7
V: TRBV5-1
DNA: TGCGCCAGCAGCTTGGCAGGTGGAATCTACGAGCAGTACTTC
CDR3: CASSLAGGIYEQYF

size: NA
D: NA
J: TRBJ1-4
V: TRBV5-4
DNA: TGTGCCAGCAGCTTGGCCGGACAGAAACTGTTTTTT
CDR3: CASSLAGQKLFF

size: NA
D: NA
J: TRBJ1-6
V: TRBV28
DNA: TGTGCCAGCAGGTCCGCGGGTGGGGTTTCACCCCTCCACTTT
CDR3: CASRSAGGVSPLHF

size: medium-sized
D: TRBD2
J: TRBJ2-3
V: TRBV5-1
DNA: TGCGCCAGCAGCTTGGGGGCTAGCGGGCAAAGCACAGATACGCAGTATTTT
CDR3: CASSLGASGQSTDTQYF

size: few
D: TRBD1
J: TRBJ1-2
V: TRBV9
DNA: TGTGCCAGCAGCGTAGCGGACAGGGTAGATGGCTACACCTTC
CDR3: CASSVADRVDGYTF

size: NA
D: NA
J: TRBJ2-3
V: TRBV5-1
DNA: TGCGCCAGCAGCTTGTTAGAGCGGGGCACAGATACGCAGTATTTT
CDR3: CASSLLERGTDTQYF

size: NA
D: TRBD1
J: TRBJ2-7
V: TRBV28
DNA: TGTGCCAGCAGTCCGCCGGGACAGGGGAAGACGTACGAGCAGTACTTC
CDR3: CASSPPGQGKTYEQYF

size: NA
D: TRBD1
J: TRBJ2-7
V: TRBV18
DNA: TGTGCCAGCTCACCTTACGGGACAGCCTACGAGCAGTACTTC
CDR3: CASSPYGTAYEQYF

size: NA
D: NA
J: TRBJ2-1
V: TRBV6-5
DNA: TGTGCCAGCAGGGGGGCAGTGGGAGGGAATGAGCAGTTCTTC
CDR3: CASRGAVGGNEQFF

size: once
D: NA
J: TRBJ2-7
V: TRBV27
DNA: TGTGCCAGCAGTTTATCGAGGGGAACGGTCGAGCAGTACTTC
CDR3: CASSLSRGTVEQYF

size: once
D: TRBD2
J: TRBJ2-1
V: TRBV27
DNA: TGTGCCAGCAGTTTGGGACTAGTCCCCAATGAGCAGTTCTTC
CDR3: CASSLGLVPNEQFF

size: NA
D: NA
J: TRBJ2-3
V: TRBV5-1
DNA: TGCGCCAGCAGCTTGCAGGGAGGTACGCAGTATTTT
CDR3: CASSLQGGTQYF

size: NA
D: TRBD1
J: TRBJ1-5
V: TRBV27
DNA: TGTGCCAGCAGTTGGGCAGGGGGAGGTCAGCCCCAGCATTTT
CDR3: CASSWAGGGQPQHF

size: NA
D: TRBD1
J: TRBJ1-2
V: TRBV4-1
DNA: TGCGCCAGCAGCACCCGGGACAGGGGGCTTCAGAGGGGCTACACCTTC
CDR3: CASSTRDRGLQRGYTF

size: NA
D: TRBD1
J: TRBJ2-1
V: TRBV5-3
DNA: TGTGCCAGAAGCCTAGGACAGGGAGCTTACAATGAGCAGTTCTTC
CDR3: CARSLGQGAYNEQFF

size: NA
D: TRBD2
J: TRBJ2-7
V: TRBV27
DNA: TGTGCCAGCAGTTTATACCCCACGGCTAGCGGCTACGAGCAGTACTTC
CDR3: CASSLYPTASGYEQYF

size: large
D: NA
J: TRBJ2-2
V: TRBV9
DNA: TGTGCCAGCAGCGTCGTACAGGGAGGTACCGGGGAGCTGTTTTTT
CDR3: CASSVVQGGTGELFF